This passage covers 32 T cell receptor beta chains from one sample sequenced in a study of T cell repertoires in cytomegalovirus infection. TCRdb re-derived calls from the reads in MiXCR, one entry per CDR3 protein. This table holds about 340,000 distinct CDR3 sequences, almost 30% found once. These TCRs are of unknown antigen specificity. Sequencing was performed on cultured PBMCs, taken from culture after CMV antigen stimulation. Receptor source: a human donor in good health (CMV status not recorded). Some clones in this sample may be carry-over from other donors' samples.

The chain joins TRBV5-4 to TRBJ1-3, with D perhaps TRBD1 (6 bases). Per the germline V gene, CDR1 is SGHNT and CDR2 is YYREEE (reference sequence). This CDR3 spans 16 amino acids. Trimming shortened V by 1 base and J by 3 bases, and 14 bases separated the two germline ends. The CDR3 DNA reads as TGTGCCAGCAGCTTGAGTGGACCCAGGGGTGGAAACACCATATATTTT. It translates to CASSLSGPRGGNTIYF.

This chain connects TRBV5-1 to TRBJ1-4, with 8 bases that match TRBD1. Germline values: CDR1 SGHRS, CDR2 YFSETQ. The V gene end was trimmed by 4 bases and the J gene end by 0 bases; junction bases not matched to a gene: 17. The CDR3 has 20 amino acids. CDR3 sequence reads: CASSEGVPGQAFATNEKLFF. DNA for the CDR3: TGCGCCAGCAGCGAGGGTGTCCCGGGACAGGCGTTCGCAACTAATGAAAAACTGTTTTTT.

The V call is TRBV9, the J call TRBJ1-5; 9 bases map to TRBD1. J gave up 7 bases and V 3 bases, and 5 bases lay outside the gene matches. The CDR3 extends over 14 amino acids. Germline CDR1 reads SGDLS; CDR2 reads YYNGEE. The CDR3 sequence: CASSGGTGSQPQHF. CDR3 nucleotide sequence: TGTGCCAGCAGCGGCGGGACAGGGAGCCAGCCCCAGCATTTT.

The V call is TRBV12-3 or TRBV12-4, the J call TRBJ2-1; TRBD1 agrees at 8 bases. CDR3 size: 15 residues. V dropped 10 bases and J dropped 8; count of bases not matched to a gene: 16. The CDR3 protein is CATSGAGQGLHEQFF. In nucleotides, the CDR3 is TGTGCCACCTCGGGGGCCGGACAGGGTCTCCATGAGCAGTTCTTC.

V gene TRBV6-1 combines with J gene TRBJ1-4, with D unresolved. This CDR3 spans 14 amino acids. Germline V gene sequence: CDR1 MNHNS, CDR2 SASEGT. V gave up 3 bases and J gave up 5 bases, with 10 bases separating them. The CDR3 loop is CASSDSGWNEKLFF. CDR3 nucleotide sequence: TGTGCCAGCAGTGATTCGGGATGGAATGAAAAACTGTTTTTT.

The chain combines TRBV14 with TRBJ2-3, with TRBD2 identical over 8 bases. The CDR3 totals 16 residues. The trim removed 1 base at V and 3 bases at J, leaving 6 bases unmatched. Germline assignment: CDR1 SGHDN and CDR2 FVKESK. As DNA, the CDR3 is TGTGCCAGCAGCCAAGTGGTGACTAGCGCAACAGATACGCAGTATTTT. Encoded protein: CASSQVVTSATDTQYF.

The rearrangement links TRBV12-3 or TRBV12-4 to TRBJ2-5; 8 bases match TRBD1. CDR3 length: 14 amino acids. V dropped 6 bases and J dropped 6; count of bases not matched to a gene: 9. CDR3 residues: CASRDDRGGQTQYF. The CDR3 region has the DNA TGTGCCAGCAGGGACGACAGGGGTGGACAGACCCAGTACTTC.

This clonotype was counted many times. The chain links TRBV7-6 to TRBJ2-7, with TRBD1 matching over 9 bases. In germline, CDR1 is SGHVS, CDR2 FNYEAQ. The CDR3 loop spans 16 amino acids. V was clipped by 4 bases and J by 1 base; unmatched bases: 8. DNA for the CDR3: TGTGCCAGCAGCTCTTCGGACAGGGGAGGATCCTACGAGCAGTACTTC. Its protein product is CASSSSDRGGSYEQYF.

This clonotype appeared a few times. The J gene is TRBJ1-1, the V gene TRBV6-2 or TRBV6-3; 7 bases are a match to TRBD1. Germline values: CDR1 MNHEY, CDR2 SVGEGT. Unmatched junction bases numbered 8, after V lost 7 bases and J lost 0 bases. The CDR3 contains 15 residues. The CDR3 DNA is TGTGCCAGCACCCGGGACAGCTCCATGAACACTGAAGCTTTCTTT. Amino acid sequence: CASTRDSSMNTEAFF.

The genes are TRBV15 and TRBJ2-6; weak D call: TRBD1 (5 bases). Germline lookup yields CDR1 LNHNV and CDR2 YYDKDF (reference sequence). Trimming took 5 bases from V and 2 from J, leaving 10 bases between them. The CDR3 totals 15 residues. CDR3 residues: CATSVKTAGANVLTF. The CDR3 DNA reads TGTGCCACCAGCGTAAAGACAGCTGGGGCCAACGTCCTGACTTTC.

The sample holds many counts of this clonotype. The chain joins TRBV6-1 to TRBJ2-1; 9 positions match TRBD2. Germline lookup yields CDR1 MNHNS and CDR2 SASEGT. This CDR3 has 16 amino acids. The V gene end was trimmed by 7 bases and the J gene end by 7 bases; junction bases not matched to a gene: 14. CDR3 coding DNA: TGTGCCAGCACCCAGCAGGGGACTAGCCTTGGGAATGAGCAGTTCTTC. Amino acid sequence: CASTQQGTSLGNEQFF.

The rearrangement joins TRBV24-1 to TRBJ2-3; weak D call: TRBD1 (5 bases). CDR1 is KGHDR and CDR2 is SFDVKD in the germline V gene. V lost 7 bases and J lost 1, with 17 bases in between. The CDR3 is 16 amino acids. The CDR3 protein is CATRSSAGSGTDTQYF. The CDR3 DNA reads as TGTGCCACCAGATCCAGCGCAGGGTCCGGCACAGATACGCAGTATTTT.

This clonotype was detected only a few times. This sequence joins TRBV6-1 and TRBJ1-1, with TRBD1 identical over 7 bases. Germline lookup yields CDR1 MNHNS and CDR2 SASEGT. V gave up 8 bases and J gave up 5 bases; unmatched junction bases: 8. This CDR3 has 13 residues. CDR3 DNA: TGTGCCAGCGGAAACAGGGGACGAACTGAAGCTTTCTTT. This sequence encodes CASGNRGRTEAFF.

This clonotype was counted at least ten times. In DNA, the CDR3 is TGTGCCAGCAGCTTGCAGGCCGGAAACACCGGGGAGCTGTTTTTT. Translating gives CASSLQAGNTGELFF. This rearrangement joins TRBV7-2 to TRBJ2-2; D gene uncertain. Per the germline V gene, CDR1 is SGHTA and CDR2 is FQGNSA. There are 15 residues in the CDR3. Trimming took 3 bases from V and 2 from J, leaving 10 bases between them.

This clonotype was seen more than once but under ten times. The chain carries TRBV6-2 or TRBV6-3 and TRBJ1-5; TRBD1 aligns across 7 bases. Per germline, CDR1 MNHEY and CDR2 SVGEGT. V trimming: 2 bases; J trimming: 6 bases; junction bases outside the gene matches: 7. The CDR3 has 15 residues. This CDR3 is CASSYTDRAVQPQHF. The CDR3 bases are TGTGCCAGCAGTTACACCGACAGGGCGGTTCAGCCCCAGCATTTT.

This clonotype turned up a few times. V gene TRBV19 combines with J gene TRBJ1-1; no reliable D call. The CDR3 covers 14 residues. V lost 7 bases and J 0 bases, leaving 12 bases between the germline ends. CDR1 is LNHDA, CDR2 SQIVND, per germline (reference sequence). CDR3 nucleotide sequence: TGTGCCAGTATGAAGGGCAGCTTGAACACTGAAGCTTTCTTT. Translating it yields CASMKGSLNTEAFF.

The rearrangement joins TRBV5-4 to TRBJ2-1, with D hard to call. V lost 4 bases to trimming and J lost 5 bases, with 13 bases between them. Germline assignment: CDR1 SGHNT and CDR2 YYREEE (reference sequence). The CDR3 loop spans 14 amino acids. The CDR3 DNA is TGTGCCAGCAGCGTTGAGGCGCAGAACAATGAGCAGTTCTTC. The encoded protein is CASSVEAQNNEQFF.

V gene TRBV19 combines with J gene TRBJ2-7, with a tentative D call TRBD2 (6 bases). Germline loops: CDR1 LNHDA, CDR2 SQIVND (reference sequence). This CDR3 is 15 amino acids long. Trimming left V 1 base short and J 2 bases short, with 12 bases between. The CDR3 sequence is CASSIVAGGPYEQYF. CDR3 DNA sequence: TGTGCCAGTAGTATAGTTGCCGGGGGACCCTACGAGCAGTACTTC.

This clonotype was found a few times. The V and J genes are TRBV27 and TRBJ1-6, with D possibly matching TRBD1 (5 bases). From germline, CDR1 is MNHEY and CDR2 SMNVEV (reference sequence). Trimming took off 5 bases at V and 14 bases at J, with 22 bases between the two ends. The CDR3 spans 15 residues. The DNA for the CDR3 is TGTGCCAGCAGTCCCCAGGCGGGGACCCTTGTAACCCTCCACTTT. Its translation: CASSPQAGTLVTLHF.

The chain has TRBV12-3 or TRBV12-4 and TRBJ2-1; 15 bases are shared with TRBD2. This CDR3 region has 19 residues. V trimming: 1 base; J trimming: 8 bases; junction bases outside the gene matches: 12. The CDR3 sequence: CASSLEAGGLAGGGDEQFF. The DNA of the CDR3 is TGTGCCAGCAGTTTAGAAGCAGGGGGACTAGCGGGAGGTGGAGATGAGCAGTTCTTC.

This chain joins TRBV28 and TRBJ1-1; D possibly corresponds to TRBD1 (6 bases). V was cut by 1 base and J by 2 bases, with 29 bases left in between. This CDR3 region has 21 residues. Germline CDR1 and CDR2: MDHEN and SYDVKM. CDR3 region: CASSLYTAHKGTGTRNTEAFF. The CDR3 region has the DNA TGTGCCAGCAGTTTATACACCGCCCACAAGGGTACAGGGACCCGCAACACTGAAGCTTTCTTT.

This clonotype has more than one count but fewer than ten. The chain carries TRBV27 and TRBJ2-1, with 9 bases aligning to TRBD1. CDR1 is MNHEY, CDR2 SMNVEV, per germline (reference sequence). The CDR3 covers 14 residues. V shed 4 bases, J shed 8 bases, and the junction held 6 bases outside the gene matches. The CDR3 protein is CASSWTGVVDEQFF. The DNA of the CDR3 is TGTGCCAGCAGTTGGACAGGGGTTGTCGATGAGCAGTTCTTC.

On this clonotype: A read error may produce the germline difference seen at one junction end. The chain is built from TRBV24-1 and TRBJ1-2; the match to TRBD1 covers 9 bases. CDR3 length: 17 residues. Per germline, CDR1 KGHDR and CDR2 SFDVKD. DNA of the CDR3: TGTACCACCAGTGGACCCTCTTCACAGGGGGCGAACTATGGCTACACCTTC. Amino acid sequence: CTTSGPSSQGANYGYTF.

The chain uses TRBV27 and TRBJ1-5; 7 bases line up with TRBD1. The V gene end was trimmed by 4 bases and the J gene end by 3 bases; junction bases not matched to a gene: 12. The CDR3 is 17 residues long. The germline gives CDR1 MNHEY, CDR2 SMNVEV (reference sequence). The CDR3 sequence: CASSSGLVGQNNQPQHF. DNA of the CDR3: TGTGCCAGCAGTTCTGGTCTAGTGGGACAGAACAATCAGCCCCAGCATTTT.

The chain couples TRBV27 to TRBJ2-2; no clear D. The germline gives CDR1 MNHEY, CDR2 SMNVEV (reference sequence). Deletions cut 5 bases from V and 1 base from J, with 20 bases between. The CDR3 sequence is 18 residues long. The CDR3 nucleotides are TGTGCCAGCAGTCCCATTTCTTTCGGCATTAAGAACACCGGGGAGCTGTTTTTT. Translation: CASSPISFGIKNTGELFF.

The chain recombines TRBV4-1 with TRBJ2-2; 9 positions match TRBD1. The CDR3 has 19 amino acids. The germline V gene encodes CDR1 MGHRA and CDR2 YSYEKL. V trimming: 3 bases; J trimming: 3 bases; junction bases outside the gene matches: 14. As DNA, the CDR3 is TGCGCCAGCAGCCACCCTCTACAGGGGGCAATTATAGACACCGGGGAGCTGTTTTTT. It specifies CASSHPLQGAIIDTGELFF.

This clonotype has at least ten counts. The rearrangement links TRBV7-9 to TRBJ1-1; D ambiguous. Germline-derived CDR1 and CDR2 are SEHNR and FQNEAQ (reference sequence). The CDR3 sequence is 13 residues long. Trimming took off 4 bases at V and 1 base at J, with 7 bases between the two ends. CDR3 sequence: CASSSGWNTEAFF. Written as DNA, the CDR3 is TGTGCCAGCAGCTCCGGATGGAACACTGAAGCTTTCTTT.

The chain carries TRBV5-4 and TRBJ1-6, with 7 bases identical to TRBD1. V lost 4 bases and J lost 9; bases outside the gene matches: 13. CDR1 and CDR2 from the germline V gene are SGHNT and YYREEE (reference sequence). The CDR3 has 16 residues. CDR3 sequence reads: CASSRPDRPGGSPLHF. The CDR3 region has the DNA TGTGCCAGCAGCCGACCGGACAGGCCGGGAGGTTCACCCCTCCACTTT.

CDR3 amino acids: CSAEGLAGAPYEQYF. The CDR3 nucleotides read TGCAGTGCTGAGGGACTAGCGGGAGCTCCCTACGAGCAGTACTTC. The chain recombines TRBV20-1 with TRBJ2-7; 14 nucleotides line up with TRBD2. V shed 5 bases and J 2 bases; nucleotides not matched to a gene: 5. The CDR3 covers 15 residues. Germline values: CDR1 DFQATT, CDR2 SNEGSKA (reference sequence).

There are a few counts of this clonotype. This sequence joins TRBV2 and TRBJ2-7, with 8 bases matching TRBD1. V lost 6 bases, J lost 6 bases, and 13 bases stayed unmatched. The germline V gene encodes CDR1 SNHLY and CDR2 FYNNEI. This CDR3 spans 15 amino acids. In DNA form, the CDR3 reads TGTGCCAGCAGCGCTGATGCAGGGGGCGCAACCGAGCAGTACTTC. Protein sequence: CASSADAGGATEQYF.

This sequence joins TRBV2 and TRBJ1-4, with D maybe TRBD1 (5 bases). This CDR3 spans 10 amino acids. V gave up 8 bases and J gave up 17 bases, with 15 bases separating them. Germline V gives CDR1 SNHLY, CDR2 FYNNEI. The CDR3 DNA reads TGTGCCAGCGGGAGGCCCAGGGCCTTTTTT. Encoded protein: CASGRPRAFF.

The chain joins TRBV5-6 to TRBJ1-6, with 7 bases identical to TRBD1. The CDR3 runs to 15 residues. After removal of 4 bases from V and 7 bases from J, the junction contained 8 bases not matched to a gene. Germline CDR1 reads SGHDT; CDR2 reads YYEEEE. For the CDR3, the DNA is TGTGCCAGCAGCCACAGACAGGGCCGGAATTCACCCCTCCACTTT. Its protein is CASSHRQGRNSPLHF.